This T cell receptor (beta chain) originates from a study of cytomegalovirus exposure and HLA in healthy donors. Broader study findings: Later analysis suggested links between common viral pathogens and several top significant clusters.

Healthy bone marrow donors formed the donor group. PCR amplification relied on 60 Vbeta primers (plus 13 Jbeta primers). Assay used: immunoSEQ multiplex PCR; TCRdb lists only in-frame clones, some missing. Seen here are around 110,000 clones, 65% to 90% observed once, and the top ten hold 3.9%. The CDR3 contains 15 residues. The J segment lost 6 bases and the V segment lost 1 base, leaving 6 bases of the junction unmatched. Germline CDR1 is LNHDA and CDR2 is SQIVND (reference sequence). About this clone itself: Its cognate antigen is unknown.

The gene calls are TRBV19 and TRBJ2-4, with TRBD2 identical over 7 bases. This clonotype was sampled from a woman in her twenties or thirties in good health and CMV-seronegative. The material sequenced was PBMCs. The CDR3 bases are TGTGCCAGTAGTATAGTAAGTGGGAGGGGAAACATTCAGTACTTC. It yields the protein CASSIVSGRGNIQYF.